This TCR beta chain was sequenced during a study of CD8 T cells in ankylosing spondylitis. Study conclusions and caveats: Several of the motif variants were reported before in synovial fluid and blood from reactive arthritis. Blood of patients with ankylosing spondylitis appeared to be characterized by a TCR beta motif of eight highly homologous variants. Disease-linked clones bore a CD8+ phenotype, appearing relatively rarely in peripheral blood.

The CDR3 spans 14 residues. V shed 0 bases, J shed 7 bases, and the junction held 4 bases outside the gene matches. Germline V CDR1 and CDR2: SGHRS, YFSETQ. Preparation of TCR beta libraries was done by quantitative 5'-RACE with molecular barcodes. TCRdb reprocessed the 5' RACE reads via MiXCR and lists one record per CDR3 protein. Of fewer than 450,000 distinct CDR3 sequences listed, about a sixth are singletons. In the case of this clonotype: Its antigen is undetermined.

The TCR sequence derives from a male donor with ankylosing spondylitis. Sample: blood, either unsorted or a sorted T cell fraction (not recorded which). The rearrangement uses TRBV5-1 and TRBJ2-3, with 8 bases aligning to TRBD1. The CDR3 is CASSLAQGAYTQYF. The CDR3, as DNA: TGCGCCAGCAGCTTGGCTCAGGGGGCCTATACGCAGTATTTT.